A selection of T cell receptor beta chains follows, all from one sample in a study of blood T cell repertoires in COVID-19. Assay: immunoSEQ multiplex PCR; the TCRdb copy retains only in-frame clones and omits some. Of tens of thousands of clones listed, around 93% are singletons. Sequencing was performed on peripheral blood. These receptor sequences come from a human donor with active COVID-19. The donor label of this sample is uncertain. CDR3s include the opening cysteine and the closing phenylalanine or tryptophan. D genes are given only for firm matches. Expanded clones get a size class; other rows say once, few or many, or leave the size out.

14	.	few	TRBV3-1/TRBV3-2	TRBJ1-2	TGTGCCAGCAGGGCAACAGCGGGGGTATATGGCTACACCTTC	CASRATAGVYGYTF
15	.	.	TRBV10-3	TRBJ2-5	TGTGCCATCAGTGAGTCGAACAGTGGACAAGAGACCCGGTACTTC	CAISESNSGQETRYF
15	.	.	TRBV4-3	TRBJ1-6	TGCGCCAGCAGCCAAGAGACGGGGAGCAATTCACCCCTCCACTTT	CASSQETGSNSPLHF
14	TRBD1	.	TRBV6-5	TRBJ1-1	TGTGCCAGCAGCCTGGACAGGGTAAACACTGAAGCTTTCTTT	CASSLDRVNTEAFF
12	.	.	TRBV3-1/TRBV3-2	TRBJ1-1	TGTGCCAGCACCAAGCGCGGCACTGAAGCTTTCTTT	CASTKRGTEAFF
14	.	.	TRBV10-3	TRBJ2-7	TGTGCCACCAGTAGAGATGGGGGGAATAACGAGCAGTACTTC	CATSRDGGNNEQYF
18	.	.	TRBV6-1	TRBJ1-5	TGTGCCAGCAGTGAAGTGGGCTGGGGGGATGTTAGCAATCAGCCCCAGCATTTT	CASSEVGWGDVSNQPQHF
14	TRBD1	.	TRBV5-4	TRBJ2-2	TGTGCCAGCAGTGCACAGGGGAGTACCGGGGAGCTGTTTTTT	CASSAQGSTGELFF
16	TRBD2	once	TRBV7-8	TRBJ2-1	TGTGCCAGCAGCTTAGATCAGCGGGGGGCCACGGATGAGCAGTTCTTC	CASSLDQRGATDEQFF
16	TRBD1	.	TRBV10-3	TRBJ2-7	TGTGCCATCAGTGGGACAGGGGCGCGGGGTCCGTACGAGCAGTACTTC	CAISGTGARGPYEQYF
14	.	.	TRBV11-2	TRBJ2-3	TGTGCCAGCAGCATGAAGTTAGACACAGATACGCAGTATTTT	CASSMKLDTDTQYF
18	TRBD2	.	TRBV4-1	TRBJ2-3	TGCGCCAGCAGCCAAGATGAAGCTAGCGGGGGGGGCACAGATACGCAGTATTTT	CASSQDEASGGGTDTQYF
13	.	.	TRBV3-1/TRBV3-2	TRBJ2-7	TGTGCCAGCAGCCAAAACAGCCCCTACGAGCAGTACTTC	CASSQNSPYEQYF
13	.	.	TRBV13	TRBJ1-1	TGTGCCAGCAACCACAGGGAGATCACTGAAGCTTTCTTT	CASNHREITEAFF
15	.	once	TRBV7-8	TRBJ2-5	TGTGCCAGCAGCCCCGGTGGCAGGGATGTAGAGACCCAGTACTTC	CASSPGGRDVETQYF
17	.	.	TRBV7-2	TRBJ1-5	TGTGCCAGCAGCTTAGGTACAATGGGGAGGGCTAATCAGCCCCAGCATTTT	CASSLGTMGRANQPQHF
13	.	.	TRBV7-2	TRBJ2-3	TGTGCCAGCAGCTCTGGGCCGTTAGATACGCAGTATTTT	CASSSGPLDTQYF
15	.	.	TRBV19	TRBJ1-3	TGTGCCAGTAGTATGAGCCGGTACTCTGGAAACACCATATATTTT	CASSMSRYSGNTIYF
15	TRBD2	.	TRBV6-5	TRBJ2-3	TGTGCCAGCAGTTACTCGGGGCTAGCGGGAGATACGCAGTATTTT	CASSYSGLAGDTQYF
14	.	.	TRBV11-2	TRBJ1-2	TGTGCCAGCAGCTTAGGAGGTCCCGGCTATGGCTACACCTTC	CASSLGGPGYGYTF
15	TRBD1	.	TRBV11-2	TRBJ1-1	TGTGCCAGCAGCTTAGCGGCGGCAGGGGGCACTGAAGCTTTCTTT	CASSLAAAGGTEAFF
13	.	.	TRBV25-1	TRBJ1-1	TGTGCCAGCAGAGATCGGGTGAACACTGAAGCTTTCTTT	CASRDRVNTEAFF
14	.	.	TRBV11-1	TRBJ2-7	TGTGCCAGCAGCTTAGTAGGACTACCCTACGAGCAGTACTTC	CASSLVGLPYEQYF
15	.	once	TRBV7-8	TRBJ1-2	TGTGCCAGCAGCCCAGGGTGGGGGGCTAACTATGGCTACACCTTC	CASSPGWGANYGYTF